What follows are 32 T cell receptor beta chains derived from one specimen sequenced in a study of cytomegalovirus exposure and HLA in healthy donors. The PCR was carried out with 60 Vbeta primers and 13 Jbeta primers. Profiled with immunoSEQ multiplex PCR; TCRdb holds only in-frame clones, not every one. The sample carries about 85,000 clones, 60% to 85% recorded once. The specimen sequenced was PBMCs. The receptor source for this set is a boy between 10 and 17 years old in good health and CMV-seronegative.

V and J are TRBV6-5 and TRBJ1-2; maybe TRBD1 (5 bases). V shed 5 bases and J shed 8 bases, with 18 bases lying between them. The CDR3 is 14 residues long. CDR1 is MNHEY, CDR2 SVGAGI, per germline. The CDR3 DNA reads TGTGCCAGCAGTCTCTTACAGCGGGGGGAAGGCTACACCTTC. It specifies CASSLLQRGEGYTF.

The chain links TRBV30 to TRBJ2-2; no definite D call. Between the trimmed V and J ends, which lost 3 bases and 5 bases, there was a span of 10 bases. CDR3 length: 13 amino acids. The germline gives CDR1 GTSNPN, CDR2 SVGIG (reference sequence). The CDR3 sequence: CAWSFVSTGELFF. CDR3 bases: TGTGCCTGGAGCTTTGTCTCGACCGGGGAGCTGTTTTTT.

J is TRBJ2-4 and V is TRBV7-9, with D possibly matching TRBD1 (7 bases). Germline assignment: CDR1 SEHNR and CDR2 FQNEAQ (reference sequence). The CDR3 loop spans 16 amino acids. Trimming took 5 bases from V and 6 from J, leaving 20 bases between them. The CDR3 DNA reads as TGTGCCAGCAGCAGAAGGGACAGCGGGCCGGGAAACATTCAGTACTTC. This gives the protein CASSRRDSGPGNIQYF.

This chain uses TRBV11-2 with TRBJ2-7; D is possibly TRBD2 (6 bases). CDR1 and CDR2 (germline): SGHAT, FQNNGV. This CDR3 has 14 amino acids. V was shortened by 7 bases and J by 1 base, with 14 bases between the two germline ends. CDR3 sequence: CASTKGLSSYEQYF. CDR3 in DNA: TGTGCCAGCACGAAAGGACTATCGTCCTACGAGCAGTACTTC.

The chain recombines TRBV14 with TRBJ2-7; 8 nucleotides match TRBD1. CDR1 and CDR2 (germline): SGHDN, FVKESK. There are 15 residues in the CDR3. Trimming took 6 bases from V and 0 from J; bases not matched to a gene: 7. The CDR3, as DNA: TGTGCCAGCAGTAATCTTGGGACAGGCTCCTACGAGCAGTACTTC. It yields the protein CASSNLGTGSYEQYF.

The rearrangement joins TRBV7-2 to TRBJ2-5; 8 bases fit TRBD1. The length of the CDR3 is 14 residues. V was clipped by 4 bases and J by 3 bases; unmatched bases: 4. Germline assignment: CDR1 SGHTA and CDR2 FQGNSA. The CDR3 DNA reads TGTGCCAGCAGCTCAGACAGGGGTGAAGAGACCCAGTACTTC. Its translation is CASSSDRGEETQYF.

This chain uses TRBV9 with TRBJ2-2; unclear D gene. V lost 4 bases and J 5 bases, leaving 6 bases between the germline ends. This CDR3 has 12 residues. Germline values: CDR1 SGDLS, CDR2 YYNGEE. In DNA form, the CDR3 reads TGTGCCAGCAGCACCCGGACCGGGGAGCTGTTTTTT. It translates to CASSTRTGELFF.

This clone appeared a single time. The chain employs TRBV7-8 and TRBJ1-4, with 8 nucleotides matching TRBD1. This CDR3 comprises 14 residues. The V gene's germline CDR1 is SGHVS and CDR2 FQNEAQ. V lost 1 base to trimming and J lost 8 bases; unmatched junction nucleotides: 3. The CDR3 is CASSLDSGGEKLFF. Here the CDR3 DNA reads TGTGCCAGCAGCTTAGATTCAGGGGGCGAAAAACTGTTTTTT.

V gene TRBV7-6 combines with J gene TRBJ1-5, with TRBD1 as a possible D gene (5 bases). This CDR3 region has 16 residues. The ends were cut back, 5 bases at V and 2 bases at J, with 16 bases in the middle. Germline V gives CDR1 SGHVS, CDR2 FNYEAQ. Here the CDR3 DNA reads TGTGCCAGCAGCCCCTTTGACAGTGACCGCAATCAGCCCCAGCATTTT. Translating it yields CASSPFDSDRNQPQHF.

DNA for the CDR3: TGTGCCAGCAGTTACCCCAGGGTTTTTCTGAGACAGGGGGACCTTAGGCGCGAGCAGTACTTC. This codes for CASSYPRVFLRQGDLRREQYF. The chain combines TRBV6-7 with TRBJ2-7, with 9 bases lining up with TRBD1. TRBV6-7 qualifies as an ORF whose function is uncertain. The CDR3 spans 21 residues. V gave up 2 bases and J gave up 6 bases; unmatched junction bases: 26.

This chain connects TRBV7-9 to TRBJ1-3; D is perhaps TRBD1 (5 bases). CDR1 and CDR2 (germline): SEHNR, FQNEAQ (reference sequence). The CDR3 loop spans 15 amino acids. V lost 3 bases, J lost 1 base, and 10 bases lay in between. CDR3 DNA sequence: TGTGCCAGCAGCTTGGGAAGGGGATCTGGAAACACCATATATTTT. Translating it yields CASSLGRGSGNTIYF.

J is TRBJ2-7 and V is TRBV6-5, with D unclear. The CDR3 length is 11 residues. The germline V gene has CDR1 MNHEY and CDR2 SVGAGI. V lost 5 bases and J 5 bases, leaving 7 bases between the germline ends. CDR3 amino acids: CASSIQDEQYF. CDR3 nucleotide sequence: TGTGCCAGCAGTATCCAGGACGAGCAGTACTTC.

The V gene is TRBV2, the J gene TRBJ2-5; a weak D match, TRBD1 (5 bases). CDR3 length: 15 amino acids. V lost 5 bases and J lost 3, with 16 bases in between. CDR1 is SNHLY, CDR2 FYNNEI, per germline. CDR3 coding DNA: TGTGCCAGCAGTAGGGGAAGGACGACAGAAGAGACCCAGTACTTC. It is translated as CASSRGRTTEETQYF.

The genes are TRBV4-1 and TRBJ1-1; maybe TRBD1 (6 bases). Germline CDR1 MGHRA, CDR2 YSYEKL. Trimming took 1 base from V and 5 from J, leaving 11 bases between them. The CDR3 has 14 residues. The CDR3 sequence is CASSQGGGGTEAFF. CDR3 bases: TGCGCCAGCAGCCAAGGGGGAGGGGGGACTGAAGCTTTCTTT.

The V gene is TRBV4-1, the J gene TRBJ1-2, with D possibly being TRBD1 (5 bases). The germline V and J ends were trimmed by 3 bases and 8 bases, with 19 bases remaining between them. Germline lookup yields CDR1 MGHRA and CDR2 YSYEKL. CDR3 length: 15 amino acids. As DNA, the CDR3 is TGCGCCAGCAGCCAGGAGGACGCCTGGGGGGACGGCTACACCTTC. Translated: CASSQEDAWGDGYTF.

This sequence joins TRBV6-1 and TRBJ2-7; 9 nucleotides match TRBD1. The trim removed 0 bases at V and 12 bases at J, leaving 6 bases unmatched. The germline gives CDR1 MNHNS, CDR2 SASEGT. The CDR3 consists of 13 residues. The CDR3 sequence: CASSEALGTGPYF. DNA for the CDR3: TGTGCCAGCAGTGAAGCACTAGGGACAGGGCCGTACTTC.

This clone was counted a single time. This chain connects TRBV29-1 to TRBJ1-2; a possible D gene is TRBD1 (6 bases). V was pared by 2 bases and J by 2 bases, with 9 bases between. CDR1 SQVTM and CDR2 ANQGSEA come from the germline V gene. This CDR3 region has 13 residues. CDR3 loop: CSVEPQGNYGYTF. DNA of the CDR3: TGCAGCGTTGAACCCCAGGGGAACTATGGCTACACCTTC.

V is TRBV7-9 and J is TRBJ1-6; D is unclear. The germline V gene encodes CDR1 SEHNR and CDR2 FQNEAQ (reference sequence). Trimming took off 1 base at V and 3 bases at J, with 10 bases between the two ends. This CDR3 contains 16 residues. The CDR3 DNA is TGTGCCAGCAGCTTAGGGGCAGGATTCTATAATTCACCCCTCCACTTT. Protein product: CASSLGAGFYNSPLHF.

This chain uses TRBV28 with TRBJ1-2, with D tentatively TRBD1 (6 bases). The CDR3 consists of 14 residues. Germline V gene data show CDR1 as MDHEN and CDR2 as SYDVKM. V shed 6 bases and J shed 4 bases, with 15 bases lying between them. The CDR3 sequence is CASRGQGMTYGYTF. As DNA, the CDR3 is TGTGCCAGCAGAGGTCAGGGGATGACCTATGGCTACACCTTC.

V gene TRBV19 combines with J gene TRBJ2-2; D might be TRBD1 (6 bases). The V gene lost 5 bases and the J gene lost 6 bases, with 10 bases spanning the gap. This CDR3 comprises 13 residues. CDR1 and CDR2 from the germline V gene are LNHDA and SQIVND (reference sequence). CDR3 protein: CASSEQGPGELFF. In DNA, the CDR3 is TGTGCCAGTAGTGAACAGGGTCCCGGGGAGCTGTTTTTT.

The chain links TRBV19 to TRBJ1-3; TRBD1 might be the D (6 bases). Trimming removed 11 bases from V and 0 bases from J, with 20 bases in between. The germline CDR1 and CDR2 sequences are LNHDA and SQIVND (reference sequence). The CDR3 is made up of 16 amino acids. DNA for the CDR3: TGTGCCTCAAGTCAGCGGGGGGCCGCCTCTGGAAACACCATATATTTT. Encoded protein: CASSQRGAASGNTIYF.

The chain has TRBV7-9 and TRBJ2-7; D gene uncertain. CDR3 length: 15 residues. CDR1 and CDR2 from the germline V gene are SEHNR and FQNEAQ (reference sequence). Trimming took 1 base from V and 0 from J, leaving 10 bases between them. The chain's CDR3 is CASSLVQTLSYEQYF. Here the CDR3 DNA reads TGTGCCAGCAGCTTAGTACAGACGCTCTCCTACGAGCAGTACTTC.

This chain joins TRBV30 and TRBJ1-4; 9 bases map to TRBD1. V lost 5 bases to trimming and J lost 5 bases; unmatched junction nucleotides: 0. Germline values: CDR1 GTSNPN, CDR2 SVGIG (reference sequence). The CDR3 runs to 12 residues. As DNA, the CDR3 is TGTGCCTGGGGACAGGGGAATGAAAAACTGTTTTTT. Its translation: CAWGQGNEKLFF.

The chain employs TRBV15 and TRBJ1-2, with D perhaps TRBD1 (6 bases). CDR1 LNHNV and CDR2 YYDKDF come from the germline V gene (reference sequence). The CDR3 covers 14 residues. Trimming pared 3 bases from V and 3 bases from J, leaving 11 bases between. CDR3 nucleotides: TGTGCCACCAGCAGGGCAGGGGCCCACTATGGCTACACCTTC. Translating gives CATSRAGAHYGYTF.

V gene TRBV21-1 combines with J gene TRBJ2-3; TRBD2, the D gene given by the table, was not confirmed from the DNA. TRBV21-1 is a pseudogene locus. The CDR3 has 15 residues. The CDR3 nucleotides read TGTGCCAGCAGCAAAGGGGGAGGGGGCACAGATACGCAGTATTTT. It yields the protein CASSKGGGGTDTQYF.

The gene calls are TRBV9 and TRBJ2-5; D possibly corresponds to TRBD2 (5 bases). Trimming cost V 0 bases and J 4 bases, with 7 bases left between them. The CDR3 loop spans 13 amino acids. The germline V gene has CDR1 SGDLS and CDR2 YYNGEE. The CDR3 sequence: CASSVGGRETQYF. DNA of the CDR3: TGTGCCAGCAGCGTAGGTGGGAGAGAGACCCAGTACTTC.

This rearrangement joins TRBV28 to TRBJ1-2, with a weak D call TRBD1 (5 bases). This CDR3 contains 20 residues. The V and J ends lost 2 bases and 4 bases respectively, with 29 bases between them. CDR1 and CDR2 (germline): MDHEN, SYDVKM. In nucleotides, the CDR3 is TGTGCCAGCAGTTTAAAGGGACCGCGGTTCGTGGGGGGGGGTCTCTATGGCTACACCTTC. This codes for CASSLKGPRFVGGGLYGYTF.

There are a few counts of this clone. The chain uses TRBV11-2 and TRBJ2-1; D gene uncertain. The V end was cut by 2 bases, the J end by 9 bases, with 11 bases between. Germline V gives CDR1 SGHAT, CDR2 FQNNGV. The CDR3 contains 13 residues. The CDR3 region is CASSLITSGEQFF. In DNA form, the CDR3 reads TGTGCCAGCAGCTTAATTACGTCGGGTGAGCAGTTCTTC.

The CDR3 protein is CAWRGSLAKNIQYF. Written as DNA, the CDR3 is TGTGCCTGGAGGGGCAGCCTAGCCAAAAACATTCAGTACTTC. The chain uses TRBV30 and TRBJ2-4; D gene uncertain. Looked up from germline, CDR1 is GTSNPN and CDR2 is SVGIG (reference sequence). The CDR3 runs 14 residues. The V end lost 3 bases, the J end lost 0 bases, and 9 bases lay between the germline ends.

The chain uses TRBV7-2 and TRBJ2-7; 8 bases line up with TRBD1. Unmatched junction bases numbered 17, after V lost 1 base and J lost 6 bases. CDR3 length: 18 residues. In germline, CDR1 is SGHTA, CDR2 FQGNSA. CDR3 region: CASSLGGIFRTGQVEQYF. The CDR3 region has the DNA TGTGCCAGCAGCTTAGGAGGTATCTTCAGGACAGGGCAGGTCGAGCAGTACTTC. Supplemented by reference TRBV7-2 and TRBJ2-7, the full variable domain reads GAGVSQSPSNKVTEKGKDVELRCDPISGHTALYWYRQSLGQGLEFLIYFQGNSAPDKSGLPSDRFSAERTGGSVSTLTIQRTQQEDSAVYLCASSLGGIFRTGQVEQYFGPGTRLTVT.

This CDR3 is CAWSVGTGKSYEQYF. The CDR3 coding sequence is TGTGCCTGGAGTGTAGGGACAGGGAAATCCTACGAGCAGTACTTC. The rearrangement uses TRBV30 and TRBJ2-7, with 9 bases that match TRBD1. The junction had 4 bases not matched to a gene; V was cut back by 0 bases and J by 1 base. This CDR3 region has 15 residues. From germline, CDR1 is GTSNPN and CDR2 SVGIG (reference sequence).

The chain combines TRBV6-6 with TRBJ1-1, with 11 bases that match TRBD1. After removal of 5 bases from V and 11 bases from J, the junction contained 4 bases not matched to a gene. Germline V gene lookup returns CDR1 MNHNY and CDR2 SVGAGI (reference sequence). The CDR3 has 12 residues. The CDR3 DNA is TGTGCCAGCAGTCCTGGACAGGGGGCGGCTTTCTTT. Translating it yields CASSPGQGAAFF.